This T cell receptor (beta chain) is from a study of Tregs in tolerant kidney transplant recipients. Data came from immunoSEQ multiplex PCR; TCRdb stores just in-frame clones and leaves some out. Its listing shows roughly 30,000 clones. On this clone: Mismatch with germline at one junction end may stem from a read error. The read falls 3 residues short of the CDR3 end, and the missing part is taken from the germline J gene.

The CDR3 is made up of 15 amino acids. Germline V gives CDR1 SGHAT, CDR2 FQDESV (reference sequence). The source was CD8+ T cells from blood, collected before the transplant. This clonotype originated in a human donor who received a combined kidney and bone marrow transplant. The V and J genes are TRBV11-1 and TRBJ2-1, with 8 positions matching TRBD2. The CDR3 loop reads CASSLAGDTNNEQFF. The part of the CDR3 DNA that was read is TGTGCCAGCAGCCTAGCGGGCGATACGAACAATGAG.